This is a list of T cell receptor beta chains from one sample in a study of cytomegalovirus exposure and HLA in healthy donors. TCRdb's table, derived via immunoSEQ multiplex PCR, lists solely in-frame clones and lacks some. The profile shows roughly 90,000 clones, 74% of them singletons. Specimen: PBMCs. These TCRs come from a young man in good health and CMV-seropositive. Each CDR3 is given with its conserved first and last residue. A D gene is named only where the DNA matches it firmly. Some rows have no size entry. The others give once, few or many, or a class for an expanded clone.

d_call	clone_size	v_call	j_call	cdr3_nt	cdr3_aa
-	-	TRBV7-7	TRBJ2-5	TGTGCTAGCAGCTTAGACAGAGAAGAGACCCAGTACTTC	CASSLDREETQYF
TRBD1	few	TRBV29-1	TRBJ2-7	TGCAGCGTCCGGGACAGGGATAGGGGCGAGCAGTACTTC	CSVRDRDRGEQYF
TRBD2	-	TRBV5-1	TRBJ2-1	TGCGCCAGCAGCTTAAGCGGGGGGGAATATGAGCAGTTCTTC	CASSLSGGEYEQFF
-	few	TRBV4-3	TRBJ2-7	TGCGCCAGCAGCCAAGATGGGGGCAGGGGCGAGCAGTACTTC	CASSQDGGRGEQYF
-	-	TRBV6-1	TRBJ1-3	TGTGCCAGCAGTGAACTCGTCAGAACTGGAAACACCATATATTTT	CASSELVRTGNTIYF
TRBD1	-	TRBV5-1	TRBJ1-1	TGCGCCAGCAGCTTGGGCCTTATGACAGGGGGAGGGACTGAAGCTTTCTTT	CASSLGLMTGGGTEAFF
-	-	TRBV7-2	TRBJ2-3	TGTGCCAGCACCCGGCAGGCGGGGACGGCAGATACGCAGTATTTT	CASTRQAGTADTQYF
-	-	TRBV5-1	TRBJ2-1	TGCGCCAGCAGCATTGGAGGTAGCGTGGATGAGCAGTTCTTC	CASSIGGSVDEQFF
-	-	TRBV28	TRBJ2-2	TGTGCCAGCAGTTTAGGGAGGGGCGGGGGCCAGGCCGGGGAGCTGTTTTTT	CASSLGRGGGQAGELFF
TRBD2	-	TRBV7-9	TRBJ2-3	TGTGCCAGCAGCTTAGGGACTAGCGGGTGGGGCACAGATACGCAGTATTTT	CASSLGTSGWGTDTQYF
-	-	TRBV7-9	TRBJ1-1	TGTGCCAGCAGCCGATCTACGGGGGTTGAGGAAGCTTTCTTT	CASSRSTGVEEAFF
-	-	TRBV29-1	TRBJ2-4	TGCAGCGTTGATACCGGGGTCGAAAACATTCAGTACTTC	CSVDTGVENIQYF
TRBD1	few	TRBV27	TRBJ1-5	TGTGCCAGCAGTGGCTCCGGGACAGGGGCCCTCGGGAATCAGCCCCAGAATTTT	CASSGSGTGALGNQPQNF
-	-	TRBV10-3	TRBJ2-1	TGTGCCATCAGTGAGCAGGGGAGCTCCTACAATGAGCAGTTCTTC	CAISEQGSSYNEQFF
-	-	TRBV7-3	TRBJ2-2	TGTGCCAGCAGCGTCCAGGGGACCACCGGGGAGCTGTTTTTT	CASSVQGTTGELFF
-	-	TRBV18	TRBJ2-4	TGTGCCAGCTCACCATTAACCGATAAGCTAGCCAAAAACATTCAGTACTTC	CASSPLTDKLAKNIQYF
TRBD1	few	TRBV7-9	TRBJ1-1	TGTGCCAGCAGCTTATCAGGGGGCGCCGTGGAATGGGACGCTTTCTTT	CASSLSGGAVEWDAFF
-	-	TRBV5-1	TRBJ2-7	TGCGCCAGCAGCTTCAGGGCCGGGAGAGAGTACGAGCAGTACTTC	CASSFRAGREYEQYF
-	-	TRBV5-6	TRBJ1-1	TGTGCCAGCAGCTTGGCCGGGAGGTACAACTCTGAAGCTTTCTTT	CASSLAGRYNSEAFF
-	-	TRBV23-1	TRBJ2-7	TGCGCCAGCTCCTCCCGGGGGCAGTACTTC	CASSSRGQYF
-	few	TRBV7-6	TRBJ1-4	TGTGCCAGCAGCGCCCCCGGGGTAACTAATGAAAAACTGTTTTTT	CASSAPGVTNEKLFF
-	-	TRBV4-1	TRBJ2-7	TGCGCCAGCAGCGAAGACCAGGGCCCCTACGAGCAGTACTTC	CASSEDQGPYEQYF
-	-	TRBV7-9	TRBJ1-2	TGTGCCAGCGTAGGCCGGGAGAACTATGGCTACACCTTC	CASVGRENYGYTF
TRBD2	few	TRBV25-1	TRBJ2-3	TGTGCCAGCAGTGAGCTAGCGGGAGTCACCGATACGCAGTATTTT	CASSELAGVTDTQYF
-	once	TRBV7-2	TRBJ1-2	TGTGCCAGCAGCTTAGCAGGGAGGGAAGGCTACACCTTC	CASSLAGREGYTF
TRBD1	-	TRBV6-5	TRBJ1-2	TGTGCCAGCAGCCCAACCCCAGGGGGGCTCTATGGCTACACCTTC	CASSPTPGGLYGYTF
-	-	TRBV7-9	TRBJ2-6	TGTGCCAGCAAGGAGGTGGGGGGGGCCTCTGGGGCCAACGTCCTGACTTTC	CASKEVGGASGANVLTF
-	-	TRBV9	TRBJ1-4	TGTGCCAGCAGCGTAGGTCCAGGGGACGAAAAACTGTTTTTT	CASSVGPGDEKLFF
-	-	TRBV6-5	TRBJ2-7	TGTGCCAGCAGTTCGCGGGCGGGGCCATACGAGCAGTACTTC	CASSSRAGPYEQYF